This T cell receptor beta chain is from a study of T-cell memory formation after mild COVID-19. Study-wide background: TCR clusters largely stayed donor specific.

A 5'RACE reaction primed in the constant segment made cDNA libraries of TCR alpha and TCR beta, and these carried sample barcodes and UMIs. In TCRdb, the 5' RACE reads were re-called with MiXCR into one record per CDR3 protein. The repertoire includes tens of thousands of distinct CDR3 sequences, roughly 8% of them detected once, and 1.4% sits in the top ten. Worth noting for this clonotype: Its antigen is as yet unknown.

The V segment lost 6 bases and the J segment 2 bases; nucleotides outside the gene matches: 9. This CDR3 region has 16 residues. CDR1 and CDR2 from the germline V gene are SEHNR and FQNEAQ (reference sequence). Regarding the study as a whole: Clones that contracted from day 15 to 85 had balanced CD4/CD8; later expanders were CD4+ biased. Clones from the second wave (peaking day 37) had unconfirmed SARS-CoV-2 specificity.

The TCR was taken from a man in his late teens or twenties who had mild COVID-19 (a few samples of this study predate the infection). Cell type and time point are not known. V and J are TRBV7-9 and TRBJ2-1; 8 bases match TRBD2. The sample taken for sequencing was PBMCs or a T cell subset sorted from them (not recorded which). The CDR3 is CASRDWRGEPYNEQFF. CDR3 bases: TGTGCCAGCAGGGACTGGCGGGGGGAACCCTACAATGAGCAGTTCTTC.